Listed below are T cell receptor beta chains from one sample, sequenced in a study of OX40 agonist ivuxolimab in advanced cancers. Sequenced by immunoSEQ multiplex PCR; TCRdb stores in-frame clones only, minus some. Among about 70,000 clones listed, roughly 80% were seen once. The specimen was CD4+ or CD8+ T cells sorted from blood, collected in a trial of the OX40 agonist ivuxolimab. The receptors derive from an adult with an advanced solid tumor such as melanoma, head and neck, liver or kidney cancer. CDR3s include the opening cysteine and the closing phenylalanine or tryptophan. The D gene is left open where the match is weak. The size entry is marked missing in some rows and otherwise reads once, few, many or a size class.

D gene: TRBD1
clone size: NA
V gene: TRBV7-2
J gene: TRBJ1-1
CDR3 protein: CASSPSQGAMNTEAFF
CDR3 DNA: TGTGCCAGCAGCCCTAGCCAGGGGGCAATGAACACTGAAGCTTTCTTT

D gene: NA
clone size: NA
V gene: TRBV2
J gene: TRBJ2-6
CDR3 protein: CASTTDRSGANVLTF
CDR3 DNA: TGTGCCAGCACTACGGACCGCTCTGGGGCCAACGTCCTGACTTTC

D gene: NA
clone size: NA
V gene: TRBV18
J gene: TRBJ2-7
CDR3 protein: CASSPSRDGGRQYF
CDR3 DNA: TGTGCCAGCTCACCGTCCCGGGACGGCGGTAGGCAGTACTTC

D gene: NA
clone size: NA
V gene: TRBV28
J gene: TRBJ1-1
CDR3 protein: CASSLTQGNTEAFF
CDR3 DNA: TGTGCCAGCAGTCTTACACAGGGGAACACTGAAGCTTTCTTT

D gene: NA
clone size: NA
V gene: TRBV18
J gene: TRBJ2-2
CDR3 protein: CASSPLQLDTGELFF
CDR3 DNA: TGTGCCAGCTCACCACTACAGCTCGACACCGGGGAGCTGTTTTTT

D gene: NA
clone size: NA
V gene: TRBV16
J gene: TRBJ1-5
CDR3 protein: CASSRNEAGSNQPQHF
CDR3 DNA: TGTGCCAGCAGCCGGAATGAGGCTGGTAGCAATCAGCCCCAGCATTTT

D gene: NA
clone size: NA
V gene: TRBV2
J gene: TRBJ1-1
CDR3 protein: CASRAGTTRAFF
CDR3 DNA: TGTGCCAGCAGGGCAGGGACTACCCGGGCTTTCTTT

D gene: NA
clone size: NA
V gene: TRBV7-9
J gene: TRBJ2-2
CDR3 protein: CASSLELRFGRHTGELFF
CDR3 DNA: TGTGCCAGCAGCTTAGAACTTAGGTTCGGGAGACACACCGGGGAGCTGTTTTTT

D gene: TRBD2
clone size: NA
V gene: TRBV11-3
J gene: TRBJ2-1
CDR3 protein: CASSLELAGYNEQFF
CDR3 DNA: TGTGCCAGCAGCTTAGAACTAGCGGGGTACAATGAGCAGTTCTTC

D gene: NA
clone size: NA
V gene: TRBV10-3
J gene: TRBJ1-2
CDR3 protein: CAIKGQGDYGYTF
CDR3 DNA: TGTGCCATCAAAGGGCAGGGCGACTATGGCTACACCTTC

D gene: TRBD2
clone size: NA
V gene: TRBV18
J gene: TRBJ2-3
CDR3 protein: CASSPGGGGTDTQYF
CDR3 DNA: TGTGCCAGCTCACCCGGGGGGGGCGGCACAGATACGCAGTATTTT

D gene: NA
clone size: NA
V gene: TRBV7-6
J gene: TRBJ1-4
CDR3 protein: CASSLSGYPNEKLFF
CDR3 DNA: TGTGCCAGCAGCTTATCGGGGTATCCTAATGAAAAACTGTTTTTT

D gene: NA
clone size: NA
V gene: TRBV7-2
J gene: TRBJ2-1
CDR3 protein: CASRRGNYEQFF
CDR3 DNA: TGTGCCAGCAGGAGGGGGAATTATGAGCAGTTCTTC

D gene: NA
clone size: once
V gene: TRBV27
J gene: TRBJ1-2
CDR3 protein: CASSLSGGGYSGYTF
CDR3 DNA: TGTGCCAGCAGTTTAAGTGGCGGGGGATACTCTGGCTACACCTTC

D gene: NA
clone size: NA
V gene: TRBV5-1
J gene: TRBJ2-5
CDR3 protein: CASSVNQPETQYF
CDR3 DNA: TGCGCCAGCAGCGTCAATCAACCGGAGACCCAGTACTTC

D gene: NA
clone size: once
V gene: TRBV7-3
J gene: TRBJ2-7
CDR3 protein: CASSLGIKYEQYF
CDR3 DNA: TGTGCCAGCAGCTTAGGGATTAAGTACGAGCAGTACTTC

D gene: NA
clone size: NA
V gene: TRBV28
J gene: TRBJ1-2
CDR3 protein: CVAGMTNYGYTF
CDR3 DNA: TGTGTGGCGGGGATGACTAACTATGGCTACACCTTC

D gene: TRBD2
clone size: NA
V gene: TRBV19
J gene: TRBJ2-7
CDR3 protein: CASSPQTSGVYEQYF
CDR3 DNA: TGTGCCAGTAGTCCGCAGACTAGCGGGGTCTACGAGCAGTACTTC

D gene: NA
clone size: NA
V gene: TRBV7-3
J gene: TRBJ1-3
CDR3 protein: CASSLSANSGNTIYF
CDR3 DNA: TGTGCCAGCAGCTTAAGTGCCAACTCTGGAAACACCATATATTTT

D gene: NA
clone size: NA
V gene: TRBV5-1
J gene: TRBJ2-1
CDR3 protein: CASSLAPSGRNEQFF
CDR3 DNA: TGCGCCAGCAGCTTGGCTCCGTCCGGAAGAAATGAGCAGTTCTTC

D gene: NA
clone size: once
V gene: TRBV6-6
J gene: TRBJ1-5
CDR3 protein: CATATWGGNQPQHF
CDR3 DNA: TGTGCCACCGCTACATGGGGGGGTAATCAGCCCCAGCATTTT

D gene: NA
clone size: once
V gene: TRBV11-2
J gene: TRBJ1-3
CDR3 protein: CASSRPGNTIYF
CDR3 DNA: TGTGCCAGCAGCCGACCAGGAAACACCATATATTTT

D gene: NA
clone size: NA
V gene: TRBV28
J gene: TRBJ1-2
CDR3 protein: CASSLGGGTQPGGYTF
CDR3 DNA: TGTGCCAGCAGTTTAGGTGGGGGGACCCAACCAGGAGGCTACACCTTC

D gene: NA
clone size: NA
V gene: TRBV30
J gene: TRBJ1-1
CDR3 protein: CAWREWGGAVTEAFF
CDR3 DNA: TGTGCCTGGAGGGAATGGGGAGGGGCAGTCACTGAAGCTTTCTTT

D gene: TRBD2
clone size: NA
V gene: TRBV10-3
J gene: TRBJ2-2
CDR3 protein: CAIRISGSFTNTGELFF
CDR3 DNA: TGTGCCATCAGGATTAGCGGGAGTTTTACGAACACCGGGGAGCTGTTTTTT